What follows describes a single T cell receptor beta chain. These data come from a study of blood T cell repertoires in COVID-19. Study overall: The United States, Italy and Spain supplied acute and convalescent COVID-19 samples. From T cells, B-cell-depleted T cells, or PBMCs came the material, which was cDNA or gDNA.

CDR1 MNHEY and CDR2 SVGAGI come from the germline V gene. The CDR3 has 12 residues. Germline trimming cut 6 bases from V and 8 bases from J; bases unmatched to any gene: 6. Per the original data handling: Estimated nucleated cell counts came from reference gene primer amplification. TCRdb keeps only in-frame clones here, not all; method: immunoSEQ multiplex PCR. V and J calls and clone size are given by that table; D and trimming were obtained from the DNA. The table shows approximately 170,000 clones, with 80% to 90% occurring only once. Sequencing was done on a sample of peripheral blood. The rearrangement joins TRBV6-5 to TRBJ1-2; 7 bases fit TRBD1. The TCR comes from an older woman with acute or convalescent COVID-19. CDR3 in amino acids: CASSRDRVGYTF. The CDR3 DNA reads as TGTGCCAGCAGCCGAGACAGGGTCGGCTACACCTTC.